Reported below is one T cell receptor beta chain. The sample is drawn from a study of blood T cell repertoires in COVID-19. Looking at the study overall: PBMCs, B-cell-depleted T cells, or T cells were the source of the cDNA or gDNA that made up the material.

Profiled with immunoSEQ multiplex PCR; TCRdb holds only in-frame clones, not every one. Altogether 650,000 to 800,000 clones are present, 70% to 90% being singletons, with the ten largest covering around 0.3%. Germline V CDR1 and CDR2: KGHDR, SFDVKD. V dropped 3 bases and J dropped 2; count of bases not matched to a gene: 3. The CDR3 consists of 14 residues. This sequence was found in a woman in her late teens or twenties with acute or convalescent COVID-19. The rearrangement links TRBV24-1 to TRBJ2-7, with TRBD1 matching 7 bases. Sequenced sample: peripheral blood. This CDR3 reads CATSDPDRAYEQYF. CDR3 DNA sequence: TGTGCCACCAGTGATCCCGACAGGGCCTACGAGCAGTACTTC.